This T cell receptor (beta chain) was found in a study of T cells in localized non-small cell lung cancer. Data came from immunoSEQ multiplex PCR; TCRdb stores just in-frame clones and leaves some out. The sample includes about 24,000 clones, roughly 84% of them seen just once. The CDR3 consists of 14 residues. CDR1 SGHVS and CDR2 FNYEAQ come from the germline V gene. Trimming took 5 bases from V and 4 from J; bases not matched to a gene: 7. General observations from the study: Higher T cell density in the blood was associated with longer overall survival, whereas higher adjacent-lung clonality associated with shorter survival. Tumor showed lower T cell clonality than uninvolved adjacent lung, where it was highest. It remains possible that heterogeneity exists, since only one tumor region was sequenced.

On this clone: Its antigen is not identified.

This TCR derives from a man aged 35-75 years with stage II lung adenocarcinoma. This rearrangement joins TRBV7-6 to TRBJ2-5, with 7 bases fitting TRBD1. The specimen comprised PBMCs, sampled before any cancer treatment. This CDR3 reads CASSKDRVVETQYF. CDR3 DNA: TGTGCCAGCAGCAAAGACAGGGTCGTAGAGACCCAGTACTTC.